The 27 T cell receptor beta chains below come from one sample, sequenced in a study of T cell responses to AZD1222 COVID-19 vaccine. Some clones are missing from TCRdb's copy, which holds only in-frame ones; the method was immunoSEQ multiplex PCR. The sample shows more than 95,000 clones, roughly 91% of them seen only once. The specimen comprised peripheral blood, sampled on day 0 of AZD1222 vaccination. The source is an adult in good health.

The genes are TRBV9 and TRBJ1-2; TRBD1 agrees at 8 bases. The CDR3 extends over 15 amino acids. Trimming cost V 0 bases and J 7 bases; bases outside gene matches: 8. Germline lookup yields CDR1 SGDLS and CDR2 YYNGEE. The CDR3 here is CASSVEQGGVPGYTF. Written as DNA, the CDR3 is TGTGCCAGCAGCGTAGAACAGGGGGGTGTCCCTGGCTACACCTTC.

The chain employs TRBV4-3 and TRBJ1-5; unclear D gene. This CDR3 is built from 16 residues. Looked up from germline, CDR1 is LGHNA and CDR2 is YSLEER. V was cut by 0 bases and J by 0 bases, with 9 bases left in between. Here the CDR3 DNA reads TGCGCCAGCAGCCAAGAGGCAGCTAATAGCAATCAGCCCCAGCATTTT. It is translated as CASSQEAANSNQPQHF.

In DNA, the CDR3 is TGTGCCAGCACCGAGGGGACAGGCGCCTCCTTAAAGGAAAAACTGTTTTTT. It codes for CASTEGTGASLKEKLFF. The chain uses TRBV7-9 and TRBJ1-4; the match to TRBD1 covers 8 bases. Germline CDR1 and CDR2: SEHNR and FQNEAQ (reference sequence). The CDR3 has 17 residues. With V trimmed by 7 bases and J by 8 bases, 18 bases remained unmatched.

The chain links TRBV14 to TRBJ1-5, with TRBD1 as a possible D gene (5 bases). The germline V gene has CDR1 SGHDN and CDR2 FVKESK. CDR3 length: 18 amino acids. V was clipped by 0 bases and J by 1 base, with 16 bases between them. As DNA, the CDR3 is TGTGCCAGCAGCCAAGATTCGGGGGTACCTAGGAGCAATCAGCCCCAGCATTTT. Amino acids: CASSQDSGVPRSNQPQHF.

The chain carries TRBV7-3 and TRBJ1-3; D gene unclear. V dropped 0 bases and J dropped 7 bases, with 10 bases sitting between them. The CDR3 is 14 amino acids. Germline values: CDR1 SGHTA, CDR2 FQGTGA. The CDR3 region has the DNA TGTGCCAGCAGCTTAACGGGAGCCGGGAACACCATATATTTT. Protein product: CASSLTGAGNTIYF.

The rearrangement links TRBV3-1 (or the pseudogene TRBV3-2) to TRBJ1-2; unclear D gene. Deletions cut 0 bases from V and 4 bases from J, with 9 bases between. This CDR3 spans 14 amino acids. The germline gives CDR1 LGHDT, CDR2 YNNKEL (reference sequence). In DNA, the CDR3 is TGTGCCAGCAGCCAAGATTCGGAGGTCTATGGCTACACCTTC. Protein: CASSQDSEVYGYTF.

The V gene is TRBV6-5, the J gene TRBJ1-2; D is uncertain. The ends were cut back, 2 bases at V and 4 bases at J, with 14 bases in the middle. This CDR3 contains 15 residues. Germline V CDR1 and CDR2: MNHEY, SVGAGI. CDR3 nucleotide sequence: TGTGCCAGCAGTTACACGAAGTGGGCATCCTATGGCTACACCTTC. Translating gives CASSYTKWASYGYTF.

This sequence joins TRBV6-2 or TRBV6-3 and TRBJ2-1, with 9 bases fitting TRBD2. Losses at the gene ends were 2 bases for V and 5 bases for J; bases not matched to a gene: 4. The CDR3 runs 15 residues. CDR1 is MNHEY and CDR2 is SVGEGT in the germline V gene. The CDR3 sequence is CASSYRASGDNEQFF. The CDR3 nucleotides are TGTGCCAGCAGTTACCGGGCTAGCGGGGACAATGAGCAGTTCTTC.

In nucleotides, the CDR3 is TGTGCCAGCAGCCGGGGACAGGATTTTTCACCCCTCCACTTT. Protein product: CASSRGQDFSPLHF. V usage is TRBV28 and J usage is TRBJ1-6, with 8 bases fitting TRBD1. From germline, CDR1 is MDHEN and CDR2 SYDVKM. CDR3 length: 14 residues. V was pared by 6 bases and J by 9 bases, with 7 bases of the junction left unmatched. Complete variable domain (other parts from reference TRBV28 and TRBJ1-6): DVKVTQSSRYLVKRTGEKVFLECVQDMDHENMFWYRQDPGLGLRLIYFSYDVKMKEKGDIPEGYSVSREKKERFSLILESASTNQTSMYLCASSRGQDFSPLHFGNGTRLTVT.

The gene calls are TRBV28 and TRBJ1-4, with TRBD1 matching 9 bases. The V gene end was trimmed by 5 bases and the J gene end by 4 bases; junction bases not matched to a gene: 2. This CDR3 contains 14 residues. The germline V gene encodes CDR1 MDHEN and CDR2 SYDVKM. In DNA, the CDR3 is TGTGCCAGCAGTAGGACAGGGGTTAATGAAAAACTGTTTTTT. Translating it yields CASSRTGVNEKLFF.

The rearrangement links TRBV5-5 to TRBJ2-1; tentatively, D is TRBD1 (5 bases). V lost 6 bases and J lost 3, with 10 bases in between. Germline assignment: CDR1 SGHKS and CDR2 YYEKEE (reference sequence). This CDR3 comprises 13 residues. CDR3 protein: CASTWGSYNEQFF. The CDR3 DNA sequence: TGTGCCAGCACCTGGGGCAGCTACAATGAGCAGTTCTTC.

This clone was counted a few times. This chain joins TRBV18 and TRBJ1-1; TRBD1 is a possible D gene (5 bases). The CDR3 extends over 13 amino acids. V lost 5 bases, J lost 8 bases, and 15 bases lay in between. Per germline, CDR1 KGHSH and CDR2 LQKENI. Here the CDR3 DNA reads TGTGCCAGCTCAGCCATAAAACAGGAAGAAGCTTTCTTT. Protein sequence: CASSAIKQEEAFF.

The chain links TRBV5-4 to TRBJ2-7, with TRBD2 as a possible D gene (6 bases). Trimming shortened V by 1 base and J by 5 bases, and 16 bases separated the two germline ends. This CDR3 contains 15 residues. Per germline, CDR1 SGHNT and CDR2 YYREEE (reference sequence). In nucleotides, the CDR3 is TGTGCCAGCAGCTTGAAGGGAGGTCCTTCCCACGAGCAGTACTTC. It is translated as CASSLKGGPSHEQYF.

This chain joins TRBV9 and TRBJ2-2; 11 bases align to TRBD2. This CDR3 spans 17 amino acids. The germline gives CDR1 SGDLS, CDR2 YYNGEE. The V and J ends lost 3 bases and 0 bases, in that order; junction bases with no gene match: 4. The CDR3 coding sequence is TGTGCCAGCAGCGACGGACTAGCGGGTCCGAACACCGGGGAGCTGTTTTTT. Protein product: CASSDGLAGPNTGELFF. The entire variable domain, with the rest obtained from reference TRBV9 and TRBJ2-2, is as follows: DSGVTQTPKHLITATGQRVTLRCSPRSGDLSVYWYQQSLDQGLQFLIQYYNGEERAKGNILERFSAQQFPDLHSELNLSSLELGDSALYFCASSDGLAGPNTGELFFGEGSRLTVL.

The CDR3 DNA follows: TGTGCCAGCAGCGTATCAGTCGGAGCGGGGTTGTACAATGAGCAGTTCTTC. Translating it yields CASSVSVGAGLYNEQFF. The V call is TRBV9, the J call TRBJ2-1; TRBD2 aligns across 7 bases. The CDR3 runs 17 residues. Germline CDR1 SGDLS, CDR2 YYNGEE. Germline trimming cut 1 base from V and 4 bases from J; bases unmatched to any gene: 11.

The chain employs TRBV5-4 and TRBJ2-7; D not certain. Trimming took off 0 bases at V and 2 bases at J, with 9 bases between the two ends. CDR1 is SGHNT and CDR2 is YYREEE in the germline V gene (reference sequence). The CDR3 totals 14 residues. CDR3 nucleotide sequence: TGTGCCAGCAGCTTGGGTCCGGCCCCCTACGAGCAGTACTTC. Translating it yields CASSLGPAPYEQYF.

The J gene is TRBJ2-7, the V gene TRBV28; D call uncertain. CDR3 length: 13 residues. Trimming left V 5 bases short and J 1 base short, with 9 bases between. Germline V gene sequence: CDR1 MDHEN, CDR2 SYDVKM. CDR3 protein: CASSQAPSYEQYF. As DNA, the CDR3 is TGTGCCAGCAGTCAGGCACCTTCCTACGAGCAGTACTTC.

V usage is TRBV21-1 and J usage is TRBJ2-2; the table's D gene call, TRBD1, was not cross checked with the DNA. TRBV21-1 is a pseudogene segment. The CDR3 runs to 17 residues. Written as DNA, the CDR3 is TGTGCCAGCAGCAAAGAGGATGTCAGGGGGCGCGGCGGGGAGCTGTTTTTT. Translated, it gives CASSKEDVRGRGGELFF.

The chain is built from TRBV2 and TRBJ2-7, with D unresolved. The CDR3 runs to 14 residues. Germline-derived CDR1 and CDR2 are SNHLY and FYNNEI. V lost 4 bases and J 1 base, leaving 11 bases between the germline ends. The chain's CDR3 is CASSAQVQSYEQYF. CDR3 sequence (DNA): TGTGCCAGCAGTGCCCAGGTCCAGTCCTACGAGCAGTACTTC.

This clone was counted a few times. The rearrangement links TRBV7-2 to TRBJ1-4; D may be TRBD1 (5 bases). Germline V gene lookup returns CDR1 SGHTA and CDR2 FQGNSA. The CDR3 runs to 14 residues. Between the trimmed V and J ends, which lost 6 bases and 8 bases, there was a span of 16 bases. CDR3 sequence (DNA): TGTGCCAGCAGTTGGACAACGGGAGCCGAAAAACTGTTTTTT. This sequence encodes CASSWTTGAEKLFF.

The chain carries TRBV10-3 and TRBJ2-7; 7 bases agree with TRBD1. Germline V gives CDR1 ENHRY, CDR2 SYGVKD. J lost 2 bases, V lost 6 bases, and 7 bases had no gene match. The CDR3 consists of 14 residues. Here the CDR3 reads CAIRPGQTTYEQYF. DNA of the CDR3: TGTGCCATCAGGCCGGGACAGACAACCTACGAGCAGTACTTC.

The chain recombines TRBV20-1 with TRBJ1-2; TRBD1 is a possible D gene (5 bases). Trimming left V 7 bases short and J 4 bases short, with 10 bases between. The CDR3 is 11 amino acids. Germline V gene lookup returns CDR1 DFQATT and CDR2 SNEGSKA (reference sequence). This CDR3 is CSVYRTYGYTF. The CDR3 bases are TGCAGTGTCTACAGGACCTATGGCTACACCTTC.

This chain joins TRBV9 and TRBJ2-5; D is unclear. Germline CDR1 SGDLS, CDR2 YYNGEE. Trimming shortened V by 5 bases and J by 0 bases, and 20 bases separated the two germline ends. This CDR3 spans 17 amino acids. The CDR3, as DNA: TGTGCCAGCAGTTTAGGCCCCCAGGCGCCGAACCAAGAGACCCAGTACTTC. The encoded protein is CASSLGPQAPNQETQYF.

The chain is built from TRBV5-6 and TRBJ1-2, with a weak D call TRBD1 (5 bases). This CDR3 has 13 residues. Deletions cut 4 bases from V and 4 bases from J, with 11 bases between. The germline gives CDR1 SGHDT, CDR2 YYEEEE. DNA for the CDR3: TGTGCCAGCAGCCCAGGGTTCTCCTATGGCTACACCTTC. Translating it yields CASSPGFSYGYTF.

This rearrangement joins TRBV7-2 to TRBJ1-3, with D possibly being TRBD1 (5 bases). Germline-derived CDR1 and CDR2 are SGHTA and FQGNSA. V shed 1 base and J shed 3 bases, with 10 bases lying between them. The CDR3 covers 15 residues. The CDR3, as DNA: TGTGCCAGCAGCTTAGTATTGGGACGTGGAAACACCATATATTTT. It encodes CASSLVLGRGNTIYF.

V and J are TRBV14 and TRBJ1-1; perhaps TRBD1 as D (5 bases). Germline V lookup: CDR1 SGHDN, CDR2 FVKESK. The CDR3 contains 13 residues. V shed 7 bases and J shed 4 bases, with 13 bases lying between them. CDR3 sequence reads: CASNPQGSTEAFF. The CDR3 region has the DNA TGTGCCAGCAACCCTCAGGGTAGCACTGAAGCTTTCTTT.

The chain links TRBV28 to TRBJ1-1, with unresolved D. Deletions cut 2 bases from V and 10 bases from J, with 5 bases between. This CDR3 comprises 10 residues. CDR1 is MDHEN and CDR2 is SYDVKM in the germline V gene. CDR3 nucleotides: TGTGCCAGCAGTTTAGGCGCAGCTTTCTTT. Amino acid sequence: CASSLGAAFF.